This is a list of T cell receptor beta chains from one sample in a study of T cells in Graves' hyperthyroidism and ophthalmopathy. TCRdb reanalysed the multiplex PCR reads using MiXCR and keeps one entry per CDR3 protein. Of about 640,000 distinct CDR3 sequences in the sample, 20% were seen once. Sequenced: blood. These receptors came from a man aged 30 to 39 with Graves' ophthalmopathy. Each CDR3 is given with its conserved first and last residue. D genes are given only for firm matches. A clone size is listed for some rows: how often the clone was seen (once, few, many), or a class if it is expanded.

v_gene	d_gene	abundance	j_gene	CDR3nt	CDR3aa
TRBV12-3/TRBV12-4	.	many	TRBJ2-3	TGTGCCAGCAGTTTAAACCCCGGGACAAGTACAGATACGCAGTATTTT	CASSLNPGTSTDTQYF
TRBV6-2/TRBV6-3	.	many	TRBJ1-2	TGTGCCAGCAGATCTACAGGGAACTATGGCTACACCTTC	CASRSTGNYGYTF
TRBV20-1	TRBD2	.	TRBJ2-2	TGCAGTGCTAGAGATGCTACTAGCGGGAGCGTCGTCACCGGGGAGCTGCTTTTT	CSARDATSGSVVTGELLF
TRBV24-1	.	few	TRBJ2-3	TGTGCCACCAGTGATCCCGGGACGCCTAGCACAGATACGCAGTATTTT	CATSDPGTPSTDTQYF
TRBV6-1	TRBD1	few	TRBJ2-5	TGTGCCAGCAGTACAGGGGGCGCAGGGAAGGAGACCCAGTACTTC	CASSTGGAGKETQYF
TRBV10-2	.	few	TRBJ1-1	TGCGCCAGCAGTGAAGGGCGAGCTTTCTTT	CASSEGRAFF
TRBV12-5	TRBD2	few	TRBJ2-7	TGTGCTAGTGGTTTGGCTGGGGGGGACGAGCAGTACTTC	CASGLAGGDEQYF
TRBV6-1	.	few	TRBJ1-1	TGTGCCAGCAGCCCCTCAGGGTACACTGAAGCTTTCTTT	CASSPSGYTEAFF
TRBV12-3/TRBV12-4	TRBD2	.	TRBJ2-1	TGTGCCAGCAGTTTTGGGACTAGCGGGACGAGGGAGCAGTTCTTC	CASSFGTSGTREQFF
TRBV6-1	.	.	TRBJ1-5	TGTGCCAGCAGTCAAGAAGGGGACTCGAATCAGCCCCAGCATTTT	CASSQEGDSNQPQHF
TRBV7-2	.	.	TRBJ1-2	TGTGCCAGCAGCTTAGACCCAGGCGGCTACACCTTC	CASSLDPGGYTF
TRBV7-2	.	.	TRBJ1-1	TGTGCCAGCAGCTTATACCTGGAAGCTTTCTTT	CASSLYLEAFF
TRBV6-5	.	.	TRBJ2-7	TGTGCCAGCAGTTACTCAGACAGTCACGAGCAGTACTTC	CASSYSDSHEQYF
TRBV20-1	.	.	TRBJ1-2	TGCAGTGCGAAGACAGAACACCTCTATGGCTACACCTTC	CSAKTEHLYGYTF
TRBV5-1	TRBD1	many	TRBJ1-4	TGCGCCAGCAGCTCCCGGGACAGCCTTAATGAAAAACTGTTTTTT	CASSSRDSLNEKLFF
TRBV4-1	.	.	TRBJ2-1	TGCGCCAGCAGCCAAAGCTGGAGCTCCTACAATGAGCAGTTCTTC	CASSQSWSSYNEQFF
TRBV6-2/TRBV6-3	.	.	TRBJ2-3	TGTGCCAGCAGACCCCCAGGAGTTTTTACAGATAGGCAGTATTTT	CASRPPGVFTDRQYF
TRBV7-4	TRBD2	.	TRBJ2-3	TGTGCCAGCACAAACGAGGTAGCGGGAGGTTCTGCAGATACGCAGTATTTT	CASTNEVAGGSADTQYF
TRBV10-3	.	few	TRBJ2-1	TGTGCCATCAGTGACCCTGGGAACAATGAGCAGTTCTTC	CAISDPGNNEQFF
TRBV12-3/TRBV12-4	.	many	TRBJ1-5	TGTGCCAGCAGGAAACGGGGAGGGAATCAGCCCCAGCATTTT	CASRKRGGNQPQHF
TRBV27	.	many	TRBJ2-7	TGTGCCAGCAGCCCGCAGAGCCCGATGATCTACGAGCAGTACTTC	CASSPQSPMIYEQYF
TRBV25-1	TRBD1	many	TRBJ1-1	TGTGCCAGCAGTGCACCGGCCGACAGGGAAAGGGGAGCTTTCTTT	CASSAPADRERGAFF
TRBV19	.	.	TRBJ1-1	TGTGCCAGTAGTATGGACATGAACACTGAAGCTTTCTTT	CASSMDMNTEAFF
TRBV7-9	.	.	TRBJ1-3	TGTGCCAGCAGCCCCGGGGGGAATGGGAACACCATATATTTT	CASSPGGNGNTIYF
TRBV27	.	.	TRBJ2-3	TGTGCCAGCAGTGACCCGGGGGGCACAGATACGCAGTATTTT	CASSDPGGTDTQYF
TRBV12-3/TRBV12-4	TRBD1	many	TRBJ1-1	TGTGCCAGCAGTCCGAGCGCCGGGACAGGGGGCTTGGAAGCTTTCTTT	CASSPSAGTGGLEAFF
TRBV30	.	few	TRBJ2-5	TGTGCCTGGAGTCCGGAGGTGGGTACGGCGACCCAGTACTTC	CAWSPEVGTATQYF
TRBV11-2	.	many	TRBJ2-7	TGTGCCAGCAGCATATACAGGGCCCCCTACGAGCAGTACTTC	CASSIYRAPYEQYF
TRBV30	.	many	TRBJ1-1	TGTGCCTGGAGATCGACAGGGAACACTGAAGCTTTCTTT	CAWRSTGNTEAFF
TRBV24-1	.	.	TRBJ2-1	TGTGCCACCAGTGTAGAAGGCGGAAGCGGGAATGAGCAGTTCTTC	CATSVEGGSGNEQFF
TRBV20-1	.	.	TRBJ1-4	TGCAGTGCCCACCCCCTCCCAGGCTTGCTGGGTGAAAAACTGTTTTTT	CSAHPLPGLLGEKLFF
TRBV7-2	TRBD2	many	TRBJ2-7	TGTGCCAGCAGCACCCTAGCGGCGCGGGAGCAGTACTTC	CASSTLAAREQYF
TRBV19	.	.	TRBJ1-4	TGTGCCAGTAGTATTCAGACAACTAATGAAAAACTGTTTTTT	CASSIQTTNEKLFF
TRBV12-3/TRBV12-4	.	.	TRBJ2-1	TGTGCCAGCAGCCGGAATGAGCAGTTCTTC	CASSRNEQFF